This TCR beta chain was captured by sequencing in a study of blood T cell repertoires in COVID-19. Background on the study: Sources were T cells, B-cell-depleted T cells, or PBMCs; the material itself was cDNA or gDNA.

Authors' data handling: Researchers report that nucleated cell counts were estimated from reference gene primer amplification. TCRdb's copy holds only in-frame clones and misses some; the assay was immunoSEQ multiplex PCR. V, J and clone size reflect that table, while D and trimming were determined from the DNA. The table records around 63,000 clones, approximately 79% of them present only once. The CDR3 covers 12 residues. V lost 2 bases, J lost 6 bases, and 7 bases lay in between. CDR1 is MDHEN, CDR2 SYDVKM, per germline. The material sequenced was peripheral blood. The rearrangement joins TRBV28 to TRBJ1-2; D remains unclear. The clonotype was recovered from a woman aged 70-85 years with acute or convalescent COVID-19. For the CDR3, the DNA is TGTGCCAGCAGTTTAATCGGGGATGGCTACACCTTC. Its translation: CASSLIGDGYTF.